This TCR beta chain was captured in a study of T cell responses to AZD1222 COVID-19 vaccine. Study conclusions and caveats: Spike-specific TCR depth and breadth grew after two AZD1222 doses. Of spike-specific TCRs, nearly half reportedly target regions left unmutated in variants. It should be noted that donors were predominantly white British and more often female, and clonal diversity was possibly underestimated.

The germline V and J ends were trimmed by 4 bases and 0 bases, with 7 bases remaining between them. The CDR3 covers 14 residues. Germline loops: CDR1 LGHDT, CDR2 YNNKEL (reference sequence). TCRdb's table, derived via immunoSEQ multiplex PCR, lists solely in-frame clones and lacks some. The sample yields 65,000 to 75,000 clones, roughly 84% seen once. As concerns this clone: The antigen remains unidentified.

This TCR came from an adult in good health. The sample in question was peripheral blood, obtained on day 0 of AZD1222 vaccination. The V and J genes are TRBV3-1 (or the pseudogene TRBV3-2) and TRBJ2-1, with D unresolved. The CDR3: CASSRRASYNEQFF. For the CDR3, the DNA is TGTGCCAGCAGCCGTCGAGCCTCCTACAATGAGCAGTTCTTC.